The sequence of this TCR beta chain was determined in a study of blood T cells in healthy people across ages. From germline, CDR1 is ENHRY and CDR2 SYGVKD. V lost 3 bases to trimming and J lost 0 bases, with 5 bases between them. The CDR3 loop spans 13 amino acids. Sample-barcoded 5' priming and a J-beta primer mix drove a second PCR of about 7 to 11 cycles. Sequencing yielded, for each sample, at least 3 million paired-end reads carrying CDR3. TCRdb reprocessed the 5' RACE reads via MiXCR and lists one record per CDR3 protein. The data show about 1.7 million distinct CDR3 sequences, roughly 27% seen once. This clonotype was counted many times.

The source material was blood. The chain links TRBV10-3 to TRBJ2-5; unclear D gene. This clonotype was obtained from a woman aged 25 to 45 in good health. The CDR3 spells CAISERNQETQYF. CDR3 sequence (DNA): TGTGCCATCAGTGAAAGAAACCAAGAGACCCAGTACTTC.